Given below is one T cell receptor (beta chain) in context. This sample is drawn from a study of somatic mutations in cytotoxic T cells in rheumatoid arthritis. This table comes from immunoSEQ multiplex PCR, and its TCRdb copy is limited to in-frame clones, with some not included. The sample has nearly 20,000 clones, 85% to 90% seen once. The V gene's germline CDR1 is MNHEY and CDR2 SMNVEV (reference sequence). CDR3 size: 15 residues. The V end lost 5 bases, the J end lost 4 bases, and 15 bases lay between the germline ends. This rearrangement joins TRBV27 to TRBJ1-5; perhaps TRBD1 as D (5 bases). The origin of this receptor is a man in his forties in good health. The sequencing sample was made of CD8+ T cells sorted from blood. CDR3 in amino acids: CASSLLQGWNQPQHF. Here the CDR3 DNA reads TGTGCCAGCAGTCTCCTTCAGGGATGGAATCAGCCCCAGCATTTT.